This record covers a single T cell receptor beta chain. The V and J ends lost 3 bases and 3 bases, in that order; junction bases with no gene match: 13. Germline CDR1 MDHEN, CDR2 SYDVKM. The length of the CDR3 is 20 residues. This sample stems from a study of blood T cell repertoires in COVID-19. Repertoires were generated with immunoSEQ multiplex PCR, while TCRdb's copy carries only in-frame clones and drops some. This table holds approximately 97,000 clones, 84% found once. The V and J genes are TRBV28 and TRBJ2-5; 16 nucleotides match TRBD2. The clonotype was recovered from a human donor in a cohort sampled during active COVID-19. Sequencing was carried out using peripheral blood. The CDR3 nucleotides are TGTGCCAGCAGTTTCCCCATCCCCGGGACTAGCGGGGGGGCCGAAGAGACCCAGTACTTC. Its protein product is CASSFPIPGTSGGAEETQYF. Full variable domain (missing parts from reference TRBV28 and TRBJ2-5): DVKVTQSSRYLVKRTGEKVFLECVQDMDHENMFWYRQDPGLGLRLIYFSYDVKMKEKGDIPEGYSVSREKKERFSLILESASTNQTSMYLCASSFPIPGTSGGAEETQYFGPGTRLLVL.